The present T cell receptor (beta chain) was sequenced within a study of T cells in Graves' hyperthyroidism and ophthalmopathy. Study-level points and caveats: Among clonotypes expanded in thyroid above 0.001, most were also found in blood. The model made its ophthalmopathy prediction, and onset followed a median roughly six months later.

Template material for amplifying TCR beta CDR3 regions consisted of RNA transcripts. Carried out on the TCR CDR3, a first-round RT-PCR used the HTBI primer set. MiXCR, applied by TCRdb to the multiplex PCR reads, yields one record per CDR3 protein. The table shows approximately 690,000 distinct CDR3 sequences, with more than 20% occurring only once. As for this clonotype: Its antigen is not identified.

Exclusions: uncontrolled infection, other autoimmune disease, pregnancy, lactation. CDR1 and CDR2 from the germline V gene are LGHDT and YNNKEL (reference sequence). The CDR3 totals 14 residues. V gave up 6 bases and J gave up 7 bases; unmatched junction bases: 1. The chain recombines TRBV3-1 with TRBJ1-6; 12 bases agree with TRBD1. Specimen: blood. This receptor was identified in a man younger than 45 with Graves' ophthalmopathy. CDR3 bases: TGTGCCAGCAGGGGGACAGGGGGCAATTCACCCCTCCACTTT. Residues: CASRGTGGNSPLHF.